A single sample is the source of the 26 T cell receptor beta chains below, sequenced in a study of blood T cells in healthy people across ages. The use of a sample-barcoded 5' primer and a J-beta primer mix characterized a second PCR of 7 to 11 cycles. TCRdb reprocessed the 5' RACE reads with MiXCR, giving one entry per CDR3 protein. Of approximately 940,000 distinct CDR3 sequences in the sample, 48% are singletons; the top ten hold around an eighth. Sequences were obtained from blood. These receptors were collected from a man younger than 45 in good health.

This chain uses TRBV6-5 with TRBJ2-4; D possibly matches TRBD1 or TRBD2 (6 bases each). V lost 0 bases and J 5 bases, leaving 17 bases between the germline ends. The CDR3 extends over 17 amino acids. Germline CDR1 reads MNHEY; CDR2 reads SVGAGI. CDR3 DNA: TGTGCCAGCAGTTACTCCGGGGGCAGAGGGACCCAAAACATTCAGTACTTC. It translates to CASSYSGGRGTQNIQYF.

The genes are TRBV7-2 and TRBJ2-3; D is undetermined. Trimming left V 3 bases short and J 3 bases short, with 10 bases between. This CDR3 is built from 14 residues. CDR1 is SGHTA and CDR2 is FQGNSA in the germline V gene. This CDR3 is CASSLPPLTDTQYF. In nucleotides, the CDR3 is TGTGCCAGCAGCTTGCCCCCGCTAACAGATACGCAGTATTTT.

In its sample, this clonotype was seen many times. The chain combines TRBV27 with TRBJ2-7, with TRBD2 identical over 7 bases. Losses at the gene ends were 0 bases for V and 4 bases for J; bases not matched to a gene: 0. Germline assignment: CDR1 MNHEY and CDR2 SMNVEV (reference sequence). This CDR3 has 13 amino acids. The CDR3 sequence: CASSLSGGYEQYF. The CDR3 nucleotides read TGTGCCAGCAGTTTATCGGGGGGGTACGAGCAGTACTTC.

The sample holds one count of this clonotype. The chain has TRBV9 and TRBJ2-1, with D perhaps TRBD2 (5 bases). The CDR3 consists of 13 residues. Trimming shortened V by 3 bases and J by 8 bases, and 12 bases separated the two germline ends. The germline gives CDR1 SGDLS, CDR2 YYNGEE. The CDR3 DNA sequence: TGTGCCAGCAGCGCAAATTGGGGAGATGAGCAGTTCTTC. Translated: CASSANWGDEQFF.

V is TRBV5-1 and J is TRBJ1-2; D is perhaps TRBD1 (5 bases). The germline V gene encodes CDR1 SGHRS and CDR2 YFSETQ. There are 15 residues in the CDR3. V lost 4 bases, J lost 4 bases, and 17 bases lay in between. The CDR3 bases are TGCGCCAGCAGCCCGGCCGGGGCAATGGGCTATGGCTACACCTTC. Translated, it gives CASSPAGAMGYGYTF.

The chain links TRBV25-1 to TRBJ2-1; 10 bases line up with TRBD2. The V gene's germline CDR1 is MGHDK and CDR2 SYGVNS. Trimming took 5 bases from V and 4 from J; bases not matched to a gene: 8. The CDR3 contains 16 residues. CDR3 coding DNA: TGTGCCAGCAGTTCCCTAGGACTAGCGGATTACAATGAGCAGTTCTTC. It codes for CASSSLGLADYNEQFF.

The chain carries TRBV29-1 and TRBJ2-5; TRBD1 matches at 8 bases. This CDR3 comprises 14 residues. Germline V gives CDR1 SQVTM, CDR2 ANQGSEA. The V and J ends lost 6 bases and 11 bases, in that order; junction bases with no gene match: 17. DNA for the CDR3: TGCAGCGTCGCAGGGGGACAGGCAAGCCAGGCGCAGTACTTC. This translates into CSVAGGQASQAQYF.

This clonotype came up a few times. This rearrangement joins TRBV2 to TRBJ2-7; possible D gene TRBD1, 5 bases. The germline V gene encodes CDR1 SNHLY and CDR2 FYNNEI. The V end was cut by 2 bases, the J end by 4 bases, with 18 bases between. The CDR3 consists of 16 residues. CDR3 in amino acids: CASSESVGLIRYEQYF. The DNA for the CDR3 is TGTGCCAGCAGTGAAAGTGTGGGGCTAATTCGGTACGAGCAGTACTTC.

This clonotype was seen more than once but under ten times. The chain is built from TRBV14 and TRBJ2-1, with D hard to call. Germline V gives CDR1 SGHDN, CDR2 FVKESK. V lost 0 bases and J lost 9, with 6 bases in between. The CDR3 length is 12 residues. The CDR3 nucleotides are TGTGCCAGCAGCCAAGACGCGTTTGAGCAGTTCTTC. It yields the protein CASSQDAFEQFF.

The rearrangement links TRBV27 to TRBJ2-6, with D perhaps assigned TRBD1 or TRBD2 (6 bases each). Germline-derived CDR1 and CDR2 are MNHEY and SMNVEV (reference sequence). The CDR3 has 17 amino acids. V lost 3 bases and J lost 0, with 12 bases in between. The CDR3 reads CASSFAGGFSGANVLTF. For the CDR3, the DNA is TGTGCCAGCAGTTTTGCCGGGGGCTTCTCTGGGGCCAACGTCCTGACTTTC.

The DNA of the CDR3 is TGCAGTGCTCTAGGTGGGGGGGGCCGGAATGAGCAGTACTTC. Protein product: CSALGGGGRNEQYF. The rearrangement joins TRBV20-1 to TRBJ2-1; a weak D match, TRBD2 (7 bases). The DNA end lines up better with TRBJ2-7; the J call may be wrong. Germline loops: CDR1 DFQATT, CDR2 SNEGSKA (reference sequence). The CDR3 extends over 14 amino acids.

This clonotype was observed a handful of times. The J gene is TRBJ2-5, the V gene TRBV6-1; D is unclear. V was cut by 2 bases and J by 0 bases, with 7 bases left in between. The CDR3 contains 14 residues. Germline assignment: CDR1 MNHNS and CDR2 SASEGT. The CDR3 loop reads CASSELANQETQYF. CDR3 sequence (DNA): TGTGCCAGCAGTGAATTGGCTAACCAAGAGACCCAGTACTTC.

In this sample, this clonotype turned up a few times. J is TRBJ2-5 and V is TRBV10-2; 8 bases match TRBD1. The end of the DNA is better explained by TRBJ2-7, so the J call may be wrong. The CDR3 loop spans 15 amino acids. Germline lookup yields CDR1 WSHSY and CDR2 SAAADI. The CDR3 sequence is CASSATPDRAHEQYF. In DNA, the CDR3 is TGCGCCAGCAGCGCAACTCCGGACAGGGCCCACGAGCAGTACTTC.

This chain joins TRBV29-1 and TRBJ2-3; D tentatively reads TRBD1 or TRBD2 (5 bases each). This CDR3 is 13 amino acids long. With 2 bases removed from V and 1 base from J, the gap between germline ends came to 7 bases. The germline gives CDR1 SQVTM, CDR2 ANQGSEA. This CDR3 reads CSVEWDGTDTQYF. The CDR3 DNA reads TGCAGCGTTGAATGGGACGGCACAGATACGCAGTATTTT.

Only one count was recorded for this clonotype. The V gene is TRBV20-1, the J gene TRBJ2-3; 7 bases fit TRBD2. V was pared by 5 bases and J by 4 bases, with 12 bases of the junction left unmatched. Germline CDR1 reads DFQATT; CDR2 reads SNEGSKA (reference sequence). The CDR3 has 15 residues. DNA for the CDR3: TGCAGTGCTCCCCCGCCTAGCGGCATATCAGATACGCAGTATTTT. Translation gives CSAPPPSGISDTQYF.

This chain connects TRBV4-2 to TRBJ2-7, with unresolved D. The CDR3 has 15 residues. V lost 0 bases, J lost 3 bases, and 12 bases lay in between. Germline V gene data show CDR1 as LGHNA and CDR2 as YNFKEQ. This chain's CDR3 is CASSQETASGYEQYF. The CDR3 nucleotides are TGTGCCAGCAGCCAAGAGACTGCCAGTGGCTACGAGCAGTACTTC.

The chain links TRBV5-1 to TRBJ2-1; tentatively, D is TRBD1 (6 bases). With 0 bases removed from V and 6 bases from J, the gap between germline ends came to 13 bases. The germline CDR1 and CDR2 sequences are SGHRS and YFSETQ. The CDR3 runs 15 residues. CDR3 sequence (DNA): TGCGCCAGCAGCTTGGACGGGACACCGGTCAATGAGCAGTTCTTC. It yields the protein CASSLDGTPVNEQFF. Full variable domain (missing parts from reference TRBV5-1 and TRBJ2-1): KAGVTQTPRYLIKTRGQQVTLSCSPISGHRSVSWYQQTPGQGLQFLFEYFSETQRNKGNFPGRFSGRQFSNSRSEMNVSTLELGDSALYLCASSLDGTPVNEQFFGPGTRLTVL.

Concerning this clonotype itself: The junction and the germline gene differ at one end; a read error may be behind it. This sequence joins TRBV9 and TRBJ1-2; the D gene is possibly TRBD1 (5 bases). The germline CDR1 and CDR2 sequences are SGDLS and YYNGEE. This CDR3 comprises 14 residues. The DNA of the CDR3 is TGTGCCCGCAGCGCCCTCGGTGGGGCAGGGGGCTACACCTTC. Protein: CARSALGGAGGYTF.

The chain carries TRBV6-5 and TRBJ1-2; 7 positions agree with TRBD1. Germline V gene sequence: CDR1 MNHEY, CDR2 SVGAGI. The junction had 8 bases not matched to a gene; V was cut back by 5 bases and J by 8 bases. The CDR3 covers 13 residues. CDR3 region: CASSGQGVEGYTF. CDR3 sequence (DNA): TGTGCCAGCAGTGGGCAGGGGGTGGAGGGCTACACCTTC.

The sample holds one count of this clonotype. The chain recombines TRBV29-1 with TRBJ1-2, with D tentatively TRBD1 (5 bases). The germline gives CDR1 SQVTM, CDR2 ANQGSEA. The CDR3 contains 11 residues. Trimming pared 3 bases from V and 9 bases from J, leaving 11 bases between. The CDR3 DNA reads TGCAGCGTTGAGGAGGGGTATAGCTACACCTTC. This gives the protein CSVEEGYSYTF.

This chain uses TRBV7-2 with TRBJ1-5; D might be TRBD1 (6 bases). The CDR3 has 14 residues. The germline CDR1 and CDR2 sequences are SGHTA and FQGNSA. V was trimmed by 5 bases and J by 4 bases, leaving 12 bases between them. As DNA, the CDR3 is TGTGCCAGCAGCATAAGGACAGATAATCAGCCCCAGCATTTT. This sequence encodes CASSIRTDNQPQHF. The full variable domain, with the rest looked up from reference TRBV7-2 and TRBJ1-5, is GAGVSQSPSNKVTEKGKDVELRCDPISGHTALYWYRQSLGQGLEFLIYFQGNSAPDKSGLPSDRFSAERTGGSVSTLTIQRTQQEDSAVYLCASSIRTDNQPQHFGDGTRLSIL.

The V call is TRBV3-1, the J call TRBJ2-5, with 10 bases matching TRBD2. The V gene's germline CDR1 is LGHDT and CDR2 YNNKEL (reference sequence). V shed 8 bases, J shed 3 bases, and the junction held 12 bases outside the gene matches. This CDR3 is built from 16 residues. Here the CDR3 reads CASYSGGASLKETQYF. CDR3 bases: TGTGCCAGCTACAGCGGGGGGGCGAGTTTGAAAGAGACCCAGTACTTC.

The table lists this clonotype with a few counts. This chain joins TRBV5-1 and TRBJ2-5, with TRBD2 matching 11 bases. Germline V gives CDR1 SGHRS, CDR2 YFSETQ. The CDR3 extends over 17 amino acids. J lost 1 base, V lost 1 base, and 6 bases had no gene match. CDR3 protein: CASSLFPSGGTQETQYF. CDR3 bases: TGCGCCAGCAGCTTGTTCCCTAGCGGGGGGACCCAAGAGACCCAGTACTTC.

As for this clonotype: Sequence at one end of the junction differs from germline and may be a read error. V gene TRBV6-2 or TRBV6-3 combines with J gene TRBJ2-3; 13 bases fit TRBD2. CDR1 is MNHEY and CDR2 is SVGEGT in the germline V gene. The CDR3 sequence is 15 residues long. CDR3 nucleotides: TGTGTCAGCACCTACCGGACTAGCGGGGGAGATACGCAGTATTTT. Protein sequence: CVSTYRTSGGDTQYF.

V gene TRBV6-5 combines with J gene TRBJ2-1; 9 bases map to TRBD2. Germline trimming cut 6 bases from V and 8 bases from J; bases unmatched to any gene: 11. The germline CDR1 and CDR2 sequences are MNHEY and SVGAGI. The CDR3 has 15 amino acids. The CDR3 nucleotides are TGTGCCAGCAGCCGAGCGGCTAGCGGGGATGATGAGCAGTTCTTC. Translation: CASSRAASGDDEQFF.

CDR3 nucleotides: TGCGCCAGCAGCCCGAGGACTAGCGGGGCTACAGATACGCAGTATTTT. Translating it yields CASSPRTSGATDTQYF. This chain links TRBV5-1 with TRBJ2-3; TRBD2 matches 12 bases. J gave up 3 bases and V 4 bases, and 6 bases lay outside the gene matches. The CDR3 is 16 residues long. The V gene's germline CDR1 is SGHRS and CDR2 YFSETQ.